This T cell receptor beta chain was identified during a study of T cells in Graves' hyperthyroidism and ophthalmopathy. Amplification of TCR beta CDR3 regions used RNA as the template. The HTBI primer set was used in a first-round RT-PCR of the TCR CDR3. Each CDR3 protein is one row after TCRdb ran MiXCR on the multiplex PCR reads. This table has some 720,000 distinct CDR3 sequences, about 17% appearing once. Deletions cut 3 bases from V and 1 base from J, with 6 bases between. CDR1 and CDR2 from the germline V gene are LNHDA and SQIVND (reference sequence). The CDR3 runs to 13 residues. The chain employs TRBV19 and TRBJ1-1; no firm D call. This sequence was found in a man younger than 30 with Graves' hyperthyroidism. Specimen: blood. In DNA form, the CDR3 reads TGTGCCAGTAGTATGACAAAGAACACTGAAGCTTTCTTT. Amino acid sequence: CASSMTKNTEAFF. The full variable domain, its missing parts supplied by reference TRBV19 and TRBJ1-1, is DGGITQSPKYLFRKEGQNVTLSCEQNLNHDAMYWYRQDPGQGLRLIYYSQIVNDFQKGDIAEGYSVSREKKESFPLTVTSAQKNPTAFYLCASSMTKNTEAFFGQGTRLTVV.